Below, 26 T cell receptor beta chains from the same sample are listed, as sequenced in a study of blood T cells in healthy people across ages. With a J-beta primer mix and a sample-barcoded 5' primer, a second PCR ran about 6 to 11 cycles. TCRdb ran MiXCR on the 5' RACE reads and lists one entry per CDR3 protein. There are roughly 1 million distinct CDR3 sequences in the sample; 20% to 25% occur only once, and around 0.75% lies in the top ten. The sample was also linked to a second study, of T cells of mothers and their children.

The specimen sequenced was blood. The receptor set was obtained from a girl aged 2 to 10 in good health.

This clonotype was counted only a few times. The chain has TRBV12-3 or TRBV12-4 and TRBJ1-5, with a weak D call TRBD1 (5 bases). V was shortened by 7 bases and J by 2 bases, with 12 bases between the two germline ends. The CDR3 totals 14 residues. The CDR3 sequence is CASTGGGGNQPQHF. The CDR3 DNA follows: TGTGCCAGCACCGGCGGAGGGGGCAATCAGCCCCAGCATTTT.

V usage is TRBV4-3 and J usage is TRBJ2-6; TRBD1 matches at 8 bases. V lost 3 bases, J lost 2 bases, and 6 bases stayed unmatched. Germline V gives CDR1 LGHNA, CDR2 YSLEER. The CDR3 is 17 amino acids. The DNA for the CDR3 is TGCGCCAGCAGCCAGGACAGGGACCTCCCTGGGGCCAACGTCCTGACTTTC. It is translated as CASSQDRDLPGANVLTF.

The chain has TRBV11-2 and TRBJ2-5; 11 bases agree with TRBD2. The CDR3 runs 16 residues. The junction had 9 bases not matched to a gene; V was cut back by 4 bases and J by 5 bases. Germline-derived CDR1 and CDR2 are SGHAT and FQNNGV. CDR3 sequence (DNA): TGTGCCAGCAGCTCTTATAGCGGGAGGGCCGGTGAGACCCAGTACTTC. Amino acid sequence: CASSSYSGRAGETQYF. The whole variable domain, filled in from reference TRBV11-2 and TRBJ2-5, reads EAGVAQSPRYKIIEKRQSVAFWCNPISGHATLYWYQQILGQGPKLLIQFQNNGVVDDSQLPKDRFSAERLKGVDSTLKIQPAKLEDSAVYLCASSSYSGRAGETQYFGPGTRLLVL.

The chain combines TRBV2 with TRBJ2-4; 8 nucleotides line up with TRBD2. Germline V gene lookup returns CDR1 SNHLY and CDR2 FYNNEI. The V segment lost 3 bases and the J segment 8 bases; nucleotides outside the gene matches: 6. The CDR3 is made up of 14 amino acids. The CDR3 bases are TGTGCCAGCAGTGATAGCGGGACCCCGGACATTCAGTACTTC. This encodes CASSDSGTPDIQYF. The full variable domain, its missing parts supplied by reference TRBV2 and TRBJ2-4, is EPEVTQTPSHQVTQMGQEVILRCVPISNHLYFYWYRQILGQKVEFLVSFYNNEISEKSEIFDDQFSVERPDGSNFTLKIRSTKLEDSAMYFCASSDSGTPDIQYFGAGTRLSVL.

Only a few counts were recorded for this clonotype. An end of the junction differs from the germline gene, which may be a read error. The chain carries TRBV7-3 and TRBJ2-7; 8 positions match TRBD2. This CDR3 is built from 13 residues. Germline-derived CDR1 and CDR2 are SGHTA and FQGTGA. CDR3: CANSPAGDGEQYF. Here the CDR3 DNA reads TGTGCCAACAGCCCAGCGGGAGACGGCGAGCAGTACTTC.

As concerns this clonotype: Its ends do not fully match the called genes, so a read error is possible. CDR3 DNA sequence: TGCAGTACTAGGGACAGGGGGGTCTCCTTAGGAAAATACAATGAGCAGTTCTTC. Protein sequence: CSTRDRGVSLGKYNEQFF. V usage is TRBV20-1 and J usage is TRBJ2-1; 11 bases are shared with TRBD1. Germline V CDR1 and CDR2: DFQATT, SNEGSKA (reference sequence). The CDR3 spans 18 residues.

J is TRBJ2-7 and V is TRBV28; 8 bases match TRBD1. CDR3 length: 14 residues. Germline lookup yields CDR1 MDHEN and CDR2 SYDVKM. Trimming cost V 10 bases and J 6 bases; bases outside gene matches: 14. The CDR3 DNA reads as TGTGCCAACCGACAGGACAGGGATCTTGGCGAGCAGTACTTC. Translated, it gives CANRQDRDLGEQYF.

A few counts support this clonotype. The chain links TRBV4-3 to TRBJ2-5; the match to TRBD2 covers 10 bases. TRBJ2-1 matches the DNA end more closely, so the J call is doubtful. Germline CDR1 reads LGHNA; CDR2 reads YSLEER. This CDR3 spans 15 amino acids. The CDR3 nucleotides read TGCGCCAGCAGCCAACTAGCGGGGGCCTCCAATGAGCAGTTCTTC. Amino acid sequence: CASSQLAGASNEQFF.

CDR3 residues: CASSATGLAEVGTDTQYF. CDR3 coding DNA: TGTGCCAGCAGCGCCACGGGACTAGCGGAAGTAGGCACAGATACGCAGTATTTT. The chain combines TRBV7-3 with TRBJ2-3; 11 bases map to TRBD2. Germline CDR1 is SGHTA and CDR2 is FQGTGA. The CDR3 extends over 18 amino acids. The junction had 11 bases not matched to a gene; V was cut back by 5 bases and J by 1 base. The variable domain in full, completed from reference TRBV7-3 and TRBJ2-3, reads GAGVSQTPSNKVTEKGKYVELRCDPISGHTALYWYRQSLGQGPEFLIYFQGTGAADDSGLPNDRFFAVRPEGSVSTLKIQRTERGDSAVYLCASSATGLAEVGTDTQYFGPGTRLTVL.

The chain recombines TRBV14 with TRBJ2-5; 8 nucleotides line up with TRBD2. The J call is in doubt because the DNA end fits TRBJ2-1 better. The germline V gene has CDR1 SGHDN and CDR2 FVKESK. This CDR3 is 15 amino acids long. The CDR3, as DNA: TGTGCCAGCAGCCTCGGTCAGCTAGCGGGCAATGAGCAGTTCTTC. This codes for CASSLGQLAGNEQFF.

The chain carries TRBV6-1 and TRBJ2-4; 14 nucleotides agree with TRBD2. Per germline, CDR1 MNHNS and CDR2 SASEGT. After removal of 6 bases from V and 0 bases from J, the junction contained 13 bases not matched to a gene. The CDR3 consists of 20 residues. CDR3 sequence reads: CASSQAPGLAGDQAKNIQYF. CDR3 nucleotides: TGTGCCAGCAGCCAAGCTCCGGGACTAGCGGGAGATCAAGCCAAAAACATTCAGTACTTC.

The rearrangement links TRBV10-3 to TRBJ1-1; D call uncertain. The CDR3 length is 14 residues. Germline loops: CDR1 ENHRY, CDR2 SYGVKD. V lost 0 bases and J 7 bases, leaving 12 bases between the germline ends. This CDR3 is CAISESGNSHEAFF. In DNA, the CDR3 is TGTGCCATCAGTGAGTCGGGAAACAGTCATGAAGCTTTCTTT.

This chain connects TRBV12-3 or TRBV12-4 to TRBJ1-5; D is perhaps TRBD1 (5 bases). The length of the CDR3 is 15 residues. V lost 5 bases and J 2 bases, leaving 13 bases between the germline ends. CDR3 loop: CASSVEGERNQPQHF. DNA of the CDR3: TGTGCCAGCAGTGTAGAAGGGGAGCGCAATCAGCCCCAGCATTTT.

This sequence joins TRBV29-1 and TRBJ2-7; TRBD1 aligns across 8 bases. V shed 5 bases and J 5 bases; nucleotides not matched to a gene: 8. This CDR3 is built from 13 residues. Germline CDR1 and CDR2: SQVTM and ANQGSEA. Here the CDR3 DNA reads TGCAGCGTTCTTGCGACAGGGGTTAACGAGCAGTACTTC. This translates into CSVLATGVNEQYF.

This clonotype was recorded a few times. The chain links TRBV5-5 to TRBJ2-1; 12 nucleotides line up with TRBD2. The J call may be faulty, since TRBJ2-7 better matches the DNA end. CDR1 is SGHKS, CDR2 YYEKEE, per germline (reference sequence). The CDR3 has 15 residues. CDR3 amino acids: CASSRRLAGEVEQYF. The CDR3 DNA reads as TGTGCCAGCAGCCGCAGACTAGCGGGAGAAGTTGAGCAGTACTTC.

This clonotype was seen a handful of times. This rearrangement joins TRBV29-1 to TRBJ2-5; TRBD2 matches at 7 bases. Germline loops: CDR1 SQVTM, CDR2 ANQGSEA. Germline trimming cut 3 bases from V and 2 bases from J; bases unmatched to any gene: 9. The CDR3 spans 15 residues. CDR3 loop: CSVDPQRGLQETQYF. The CDR3 bases are TGCAGCGTTGACCCTCAGCGGGGCCTTCAAGAGACCCAGTACTTC.

As for this clonotype: It is likely a read error, because the conserved phenylalanine at the end of the CDR3 is missing. The CDR3 loop is CASSYTTFTDTQYS. CDR3 in DNA: TGTGCCAGCAGTTACACGACATTCACAGATACGCAGTATTCT. The gene calls are TRBV11-2 and TRBJ2-3; D is unresolved. The CDR3 totals 14 residues. V was cut by 6 bases and J by 2 bases, with 12 bases left in between. CDR1 and CDR2 from the germline V gene are SGHAT and FQNNGV.

This chain uses TRBV9 with TRBJ2-3; TRBD2 matches at 9 bases. Germline assignment: CDR1 SGDLS and CDR2 YYNGEE. Trimming cost V 4 bases and J 3 bases; bases outside gene matches: 15. The CDR3 runs to 18 residues. CDR3 nucleotides: TGTGCCAGCAGCCACCATAAGGGCATAGCGGGAGTAACAGATACGCAGTATTTT. Translating it yields CASSHHKGIAGVTDTQYF.

This chain uses TRBV18 with TRBJ2-5; D remains unclear. From germline, CDR1 is KGHSH and CDR2 LQKENI. This CDR3 spans 13 amino acids. V lost 3 bases, J lost 2 bases, and 7 bases lay in between. The CDR3 loop reads CASSPYDQETQYF. Written as DNA, the CDR3 is TGTGCCAGCTCACCGTATGATCAAGAGACCCAGTACTTC.

This clonotype was seen a few times. The rearrangement links TRBV29-1 to TRBJ2-7; tentatively, D is TRBD1 (7 bases). CDR1 and CDR2 (germline): SQVTM, ANQGSEA. V was pared by 2 bases and J by 5 bases, with 25 bases between. The CDR3 covers 17 residues. CDR3 sequence reads: CSVESRTGERDFNEQYF. The CDR3 bases are TGCAGCGTTGAATCGAGAACAGGGGAAAGGGACTTCAACGAGCAGTACTTC.

This clonotype was detected only a few times. The chain is built from TRBV29-1 and TRBJ1-2, with a tentative D call TRBD1 (5 bases). Trimming removed 2 bases at V and 6 bases at J, with 10 bases between. CDR1 is SQVTM and CDR2 is ANQGSEA in the germline V gene. The length of the CDR3 is 12 residues. The CDR3 sequence: CSVERGLDGYTF. The CDR3 nucleotides read TGCAGCGTTGAAAGGGGTTTGGATGGCTACACCTTC.

In its sample, this clonotype was seen a few times. V gene TRBV20-1 combines with J gene TRBJ2-5, with 11 bases lining up with TRBD2. The DNA end favors TRBJ2-1, so the J call may be wrong. Germline CDR1 reads DFQATT; CDR2 reads SNEGSKA (reference sequence). The CDR3 has 15 amino acids. The CDR3 bases are TGCAGTGCACAGACGGGACTAGCGGTTAACAATGAGCAGTTCTTC. Translation: CSAQTGLAVNNEQFF.

The chain employs TRBV28 and TRBJ2-7; D could derive from TRBD1 or TRBD2 (6 bases each). There are 13 residues in the CDR3. Trimming shortened V by 6 bases and J by 9 bases, and 18 bases separated the two germline ends. Germline CDR1 MDHEN, CDR2 SYDVKM. This CDR3 reads CASSPGAPDGQYF. In nucleotides, the CDR3 is TGTGCCAGCAGCCCGGGGGCTCCGGACGGGCAGTACTTC.

The chain uses TRBV6-5 and TRBJ2-2; D is perhaps TRBD1 (6 bases). The CDR3 loop spans 12 amino acids. Germline V gene lookup returns CDR1 MNHEY and CDR2 SVGAGI. Trimming took off 3 bases at V and 11 bases at J, with 10 bases between the two ends. The CDR3, as DNA: TGTGCCAGCAGTTATCAGGGGCCCGAGCTGTTTTTT. The encoded protein is CASSYQGPELFF.

This clonotype came up a few times. The chain combines TRBV20-1 with TRBJ2-5; D tentatively reads TRBD1 or TRBD2 (5 bases each). The last part of the DNA fits TRBJ2-7 better; the J call may be wrong. The germline V gene encodes CDR1 DFQATT and CDR2 SNEGSKA (reference sequence). This CDR3 contains 12 residues. As DNA, the CDR3 is TGCAGTGCTAGCGGGGCAGACTACGAGCAGTACTTC. This encodes CSASGADYEQYF.

This clonotype was detected once. CDR3 sequence: CAISESLIAGGNTYEQYF. In DNA form, the CDR3 reads TGTGCCATCAGTGAGTCCTTAATAGCGGGAGGCAACACCTACGAGCAGTACTTC. The chain has TRBV10-3 and TRBJ2-7; 10 bases fit TRBD2. Per the germline V gene, CDR1 is ENHRY and CDR2 is SYGVKD. Losses at the gene ends were 0 bases for V and 2 bases for J; bases not matched to a gene: 10. The CDR3 consists of 18 residues.